The 21 T cell receptor beta chains below were found in one sample sequenced in a study of a mutant IDH1 vaccine in newly diagnosed glioma. Generated by immunoSEQ multiplex PCR, the TCRdb table keeps only in-frame clones and is missing some. Here the sample spans about 31,000 clones, roughly four fifths being singletons. These receptors' antigens are unknown. The time point was: week 35, safety follow-up. Every single dose of the vaccine, 300 ug of mutant IDH1 20-mer peptide, came with topical imiquimod. Here the sequenced sample was PBMCs, taken from a glioma patient whose treatment included an IDH1 peptide vaccine. The receptors come from a man aged 30 to 39 with glioma.

The chain combines TRBV11-3 with TRBJ2-3; D may correspond to TRBD1 or TRBD2 (5 bases each). The CDR3 runs 12 residues. Germline-derived CDR1 and CDR2 are SGHNT and YENEEA. Trimming pared 5 bases from V and 5 bases from J, leaving 8 bases between. The CDR3 DNA reads TGTGCCAGCAGCATTGGGGGAGATACGCAGTATTTT. Translated, it gives CASSIGGDTQYF.

This chain joins TRBV5-1 and TRBJ2-3; 10 positions agree with TRBD2. The germline V gene has CDR1 SGHRS and CDR2 YFSETQ. The length of the CDR3 is 16 residues. Trimming cost V 3 bases and J 2 bases; bases outside gene matches: 6. CDR3 amino acids: CASSSLAGGITDTQYF. The CDR3 nucleotides read TGCGCCAGCAGCTCGTTAGCGGGAGGTATCACAGATACGCAGTATTTT.

The chain employs TRBV5-5 and TRBJ2-7, with D maybe TRBD2 (6 bases). V was shortened by 3 bases and J by 1 base, with 17 bases between the two germline ends. Germline V lookup: CDR1 SGHKS, CDR2 YYEKEE (reference sequence). CDR3 length: 16 amino acids. This chain's CDR3 is CASSWDFSTRSYEQYF. The DNA of the CDR3 is TGTGCCAGCAGCTGGGACTTTAGCACCAGGTCCTACGAGCAGTACTTC.

The V and J genes are TRBV6-5 and TRBJ1-2, with a tentative D call TRBD1 (5 bases). Germline V gene lookup returns CDR1 MNHEY and CDR2 SVGAGI. This CDR3 is 14 amino acids long. Trimming stripped 5 bases from V and 4 bases from J, with 14 bases between. The CDR3 loop reads CASSPGTVSYGYTF. The DNA of the CDR3 is TGTGCCAGCAGTCCGGGGACGGTTTCCTATGGCTACACCTTC.

The genes are TRBV6-5 and TRBJ2-7, with D perhaps given as TRBD1 or TRBD2 (6 bases each). Per germline, CDR1 MNHEY and CDR2 SVGAGI. The V gene lost 5 bases and the J gene lost 3 bases, with 17 bases spanning the gap. This CDR3 contains 15 residues. In DNA, the CDR3 is TGTGCCAGCAGTGGGGGTCTGGGGGGCCTCTACGAGCAGTACTTC. It translates to CASSGGLGGLYEQYF.

This rearrangement joins TRBV30 to TRBJ1-1; D remains ambiguous. CDR3 length: 11 amino acids. Germline loops: CDR1 GTSNPN, CDR2 SVGIG (reference sequence). Trimming stripped 2 bases from V and 9 bases from J, with 10 bases between. CDR3 nucleotide sequence: TGTGCCTGGAGTCCCCTCCTAAAAGCTTTCTTT. As protein: CAWSPLLKAFF.

This rearrangement joins TRBV5-4 to TRBJ2-5, with TRBD1 identical over 7 bases. Germline V CDR1 and CDR2: SGHNT, YYREEE (reference sequence). J was trimmed by 1 base and V by 0 bases; bases with no gene match: 3. This CDR3 is 15 amino acids long. The CDR3 bases are TGTGCCAGCAGCTTGGCACAGGGGCTCCAAGAGACCCAGTACTTC. It specifies CASSLAQGLQETQYF.

The gene calls are TRBV11-1 and TRBJ1-1, with a possible D match to TRBD1 (5 bases). Germline loops: CDR1 SGHAT, CDR2 FQDESV (reference sequence). The CDR3 runs 18 residues. The V and J ends lost 5 bases and 6 bases respectively, with 28 bases between them. CDR3 residues: CASSTRYLEGPNEAEAFF. In nucleotides, the CDR3 is TGTGCCAGCAGCACTCGTTACCTGGAGGGGCCAAATGAGGCTGAAGCTTTCTTT.

The chain is built from TRBV27 and TRBJ2-1, with D possibly TRBD1 on 7 matching bases. V lost 5 bases and J lost 14, with 16 bases in between. Looked up from germline, CDR1 is MNHEY and CDR2 is SMNVEV (reference sequence). CDR3 size: 12 residues. CDR3 bases: TGTGCCAGCAGTCCAGGGGGGTTGTCCGAGTTCTTC. Translation: CASSPGGLSEFF.

The chain joins TRBV14 to TRBJ2-7; 8 nucleotides line up with TRBD2. Trimming at V came to 3 bases and at J to 3 bases, leaving 7 bases not matched to a gene. The CDR3 runs 15 residues. In germline, CDR1 is SGHDN, CDR2 FVKESK. The CDR3 sequence is CASSHHREGFYEQYF. The DNA for the CDR3 is TGTGCCAGCAGCCACCACCGGGAGGGTTTCTACGAGCAGTACTTC.

This chain uses TRBV10-1 with TRBJ2-1; 8 bases map to TRBD2. This CDR3 region has 15 residues. Germline CDR1 and CDR2: WNHNN and SYGVQD (reference sequence). The V segment lost 6 bases and the J segment 9 bases; nucleotides outside the gene matches: 13. CDR3 in amino acids: CASSDPGLAGFEQFF. The CDR3, as DNA: TGCGCCAGCAGCGATCCCGGTCTAGCGGGTTTTGAGCAGTTCTTC.

This clone was seen just once. This chain links TRBV19 with TRBJ1-1; 12 positions agree with TRBD1. J was trimmed by 5 bases and V by 5 bases; bases with no gene match: 15. Per germline, CDR1 LNHDA and CDR2 SQIVND (reference sequence). The CDR3 consists of 18 residues. CDR3 residues: CASSSKIGTGGARTEAFF. Written as DNA, the CDR3 is TGTGCCAGTAGTTCCAAAATAGGGACAGGGGGCGCGAGGACTGAAGCTTTCTTT. The full variable domain, completed using reference TRBV19 and TRBJ1-1, is DGGITQSPKYLFRKEGQNVTLSCEQNLNHDAMYWYRQDPGQGLRLIYYSQIVNDFQKGDIAEGYSVSREKKESFPLTVTSAQKNPTAFYLCASSSKIGTGGARTEAFFGQGTRLTVV.

The chain uses TRBV4-1 and TRBJ2-5; 10 positions agree with TRBD2. The CDR3 is made up of 19 amino acids. CDR1 and CDR2 (germline): MGHRA, YSYEKL. V trimming: 1 base; J trimming: 5 bases; junction bases outside the gene matches: 16. The CDR3, as DNA: TGCGCCAGCAGCCAAGTAGGGCTAGCGGGAGTTGGGTCATGGGAGACCCAGTACTTC. This translates into CASSQVGLAGVGSWETQYF.

There are a few counts of this clone. The chain couples TRBV7-2 to TRBJ2-1; the D is unclear. This CDR3 region has 14 residues. CDR1 is SGHTA, CDR2 FQGNSA, per germline. Between the trimmed V and J ends, which lost 2 bases and 6 bases, there was a span of 11 bases. This CDR3 is CASSLSGRTNEQFF. As DNA, the CDR3 is TGTGCCAGCAGCTTAAGTGGCCGGACCAATGAGCAGTTCTTC.

The rearrangement uses TRBV27 and TRBJ2-6; 10 positions agree with TRBD1. Germline loops: CDR1 MNHEY, CDR2 SMNVEV (reference sequence). CDR3 length: 20 residues. The J segment lost 1 base and the V segment lost 4 bases, leaving 13 bases of the junction unmatched. CDR3 protein: CASSSRTSGTGVSGANVLTF. The CDR3 DNA reads as TGTGCCAGCAGTTCAAGGACCTCCGGGACAGGGGTATCTGGGGCCAACGTCCTGACTTTC.

This clone was seen more than once but under ten times. The genes are TRBV5-1 and TRBJ2-7, with D maybe TRBD2 (6 bases). Trimming removed 1 base at V and 3 bases at J, with 20 bases between. This CDR3 is 17 amino acids long. Germline V gives CDR1 SGHRS, CDR2 YFSETQ. CDR3 loop: CASSLLGGLDNHYEQYF. Written as DNA, the CDR3 is TGCGCCAGCAGCTTGTTAGGAGGGCTTGATAACCACTACGAGCAGTACTTC.

As regards this clone: Lacking the conserved final phenylalanine or tryptophan, this CDR3 likely reflects a read error. No DNA is shown, since the ends of the CDR3 on it are uncertain; the CDR3 is the one TCRdb lists. V is TRBV7-9 and J is TRBJ2-7. The CDR3 is 11 residues long, counting both termini. The germline gives CDR1 SEHNR, CDR2 FQNEAQ (reference sequence). This CDR3 reads CASSSGRDGAY.

The chain is built from TRBV27 and TRBJ1-5; maybe TRBD1 (5 bases). CDR1 is MNHEY, CDR2 SMNVEV, per germline (reference sequence). This CDR3 region has 14 residues. With 0 bases removed from V and 7 bases from J, the gap between germline ends came to 10 bases. The DNA for the CDR3 is TGTGCCAGCAGTTTATCTTCAGGGTGGCAGCCCCAGCATTTT. Protein: CASSLSSGWQPQHF.

This clone has only one observation. The rearrangement uses TRBV11-2 and TRBJ1-5; no clear D gene. With 5 bases removed from V and 5 bases from J, the gap between germline ends came to 10 bases. CDR3 length equals 13 residues. The germline CDR1 and CDR2 sequences are SGHAT and FQNNGV. The CDR3 loop is CASSPARDQPQHF. The CDR3 coding sequence is TGTGCCAGCAGCCCCGCCCGGGATCAGCCCCAGCATTTT. Combining the CDR3 with reference TRBV11-2 and TRBJ1-5 gives the whole variable domain EAGVAQSPRYKIIEKRQSVAFWCNPISGHATLYWYQQILGQGPKLLIQFQNNGVVDDSQLPKDRFSAERLKGVDSTLKIQPAKLEDSAVYLCASSPARDQPQHFGDGTRLSIL.

A single count supports this clone. The rearrangement uses TRBV6-1 and TRBJ2-5; tentative D call: TRBD1 (5 bases). The CDR3 covers 15 residues. V gave up 5 bases and J gave up 2 bases, with 15 bases separating them. The V gene's germline CDR1 is MNHNS and CDR2 SASEGT. This chain's CDR3 is CASSPHRRQQETQYF. Written as DNA, the CDR3 is TGTGCCAGCAGTCCCCATCGGAGACAGCAAGAGACCCAGTACTTC.

The chain uses TRBV7-9 and TRBJ1-1, with 11 bases fitting TRBD1. Germline V CDR1 and CDR2: SEHNR, FQNEAQ (reference sequence). V was clipped by 8 bases and J by 3 bases; unmatched bases: 8. The CDR3 covers 15 residues. The CDR3 DNA reads as TGTGCCAGCTATAGAGGGACAGGGGGAGACACTGAAGCTTTCTTT. Amino acid sequence: CASYRGTGGDTEAFF.